Listed below are T cell receptor beta chains from one sample, sequenced in a study of cytotoxic CD8 clonotypes in ibrutinib-treated CLL. This table comes from immunoSEQ multiplex PCR, and its TCRdb copy is limited to in-frame clones, with some not included. The sample records 130,000 or so clones, 79% being singletons. The sequenced sample was PBMCs, obtained after 12 months of ibrutinib treatment. The source is a human donor with chronic lymphocytic leukemia. The CDR3 runs from the conserved cysteine through the conserved F or W. Each record gives: CDR3 length, V gene, D gene, clone size, J gene, CDR3 DNA, CDR3 protein. D genes are given only for firm matches. Size tells how often a clone was seen (once, few, many) or the class of an expanded clone, and some rows leave it out.

>15|TRBV6-5|-|-|TRBJ1-5
TGTGCCAGCAGATTGGGACTCAATAGCAATCAGCCCCAGCATTTT
CASRLGLNSNQPQHF
>13|TRBV7-7|-|-|TRBJ2-3
TGTGCCAGCAGTCCCGGGCCCCGGGCTAGGCAGTATTTT
CASSPGPRARQYF
>18|TRBV5-1|TRBD1|-|TRBJ1-5
TGCGCCAGCAGCCCCCGTGACAGGGGGCTTTACCCCAATCAGCCCCAGCATTTT
CASSPRDRGLYPNQPQHF
>16|TRBV4-3|-|-|TRBJ2-3
TGCGCCAGCAGCCAGGCCCATGGGGGAGTTAGGGATACGCAGTATTTT
CASSQAHGGVRDTQYF
>18|TRBV5-1|TRBD1|-|TRBJ1-2
TGCGCCAGCAGCTTGAGGGCGGGACAGGGAGATGTCTTCTATGGCTACACCTTC
CASSLRAGQGDVFYGYTF
>15|TRBV19|TRBD1|-|TRBJ1-2
TGTGCCAGCTTAACCCGACAGGGCTTTAACTATGGCTACACCTTC
CASLTRQGFNYGYTF
>14|TRBV2|TRBD1|-|TRBJ2-5
TGTGCCAGCAGCAGTGGGGACAGCCAAGAGACCCAGTACTTC
CASSSGDSQETQYF
>16|TRBV9|-|-|TRBJ2-1
TGTGCCAGCAGCGGATCGACGGAACCCTCCTACAATGAGCAGTTCTTC
CASSGSTEPSYNEQFF
>17|TRBV28|TRBD2|-|TRBJ2-7
TGTGCCAGCAGTACCCTAACGACTAGCGGGAGGGCTTACGAGCAGTACTTC
CASSTLTTSGRAYEQYF
>19|TRBV4-1|TRBD1|-|TRBJ2-7
TGCGCCAGCAGCCAGGGGACAGGGGGCTGGTGGCGGGAGGGCTACGAGCAGTACTTC
CASSQGTGGWWREGYEQYF
>12|TRBV2|-|-|TRBJ2-3
TGTGCCAGCAGTGTAATCCTCGATACGCAGTATTTT
CASSVILDTQYF
>14|TRBV2|TRBD2|-|TRBJ2-7
TGTGCCAGCAGGGGACTAGCGGGGTTTGACGAGCAGTACTTC
CASRGLAGFDEQYF
>14|TRBV5-1|-|-|TRBJ1-1
TGCGCCAGCAGGCGGCTGAGCGGCGAGACTGAAGCTTTCTTT
CASRRLSGETEAFF
>14|TRBV19|-|once|TRBJ2-1
TGTGCCAGTAGTCCGGCTAGGGGGTACAATGAGCAGTTCTTC
CASSPARGYNEQFF
>13|TRBV19|-|-|TRBJ2-7
TGTGCCAGTAGTATGGACAGAACCTACGAGCAGTACTTC
CASSMDRTYEQYF
>17|TRBV10-1|TRBD2|-|TRBJ2-3
TGCGCCAGCAGTGAGACCACTAGCGGGGGACACACAGATACGCAGTATTTT
CASSETTSGGHTDTQYF
>15|TRBV21-1|-|-|TRBJ1-4
TGTGCCAGCAGCTCCGGTTGGGTTTATAATGAAAAACTGTTTTTT
CASSSGWVYNEKLFF
>15|TRBV9|-|-|TRBJ2-1
TGTGCCAGCAGCGTAGTTTGGCGGGATGAGAATGAGCAGTTCTTC
CASSVVWRDENEQFF
>17|TRBV25-1|-|-|TRBJ2-1
TGTGCCAGCAGTCTCCTGGGGGGCCCAAGGACAAACAATGAGCAGTTCTTC
CASSLLGGPRTNNEQFF
>14|TRBV10-2|-|-|TRBJ2-2
TGCGCCAGCAACCCTGGGAGCGACACCGGGGAGCTGTTTTTT
CASNPGSDTGELFF
>15|TRBV2|-|-|TRBJ2-3
TGTGCCAGCAGTGAACTGGCGGGACCACAAGATACGCAGTATTTT
CASSELAGPQDTQYF
>16|TRBV7-9|TRBD1|-|TRBJ2-1
TGTGCCAGCAGCTTAGCCGGACAGGGGAAGGGCAATGAGCAGTTCTTC
CASSLAGQGKGNEQFF
>18|TRBV4-2|TRBD2|-|TRBJ2-7
TGTGCCAGCAGCCCAATAACGGAGCGGGAGAGAATCCCATACGAGCAGTACTTC
CASSPITERERIPYEQYF
>17|TRBV5-4|TRBD2|-|TRBJ2-2
TGTGCCAGCAGCTCCAGACTAGCGGGAGTTAGTACCGGGGAGCTGTTTTTT
CASSSRLAGVSTGELFF
>13|TRBV2|-|-|TRBJ1-5
TGTGCCAGCAGCTTGCGGAACAATCAGCCCCAGCATTTT
CASSLRNNQPQHF
>14|TRBV19|TRBD1|few|TRBJ1-5
TGTGCCAGTAAGGGGGACAGGGACAATCAGCCCCAGCATTTT
CASKGDRDNQPQHF
>17|TRBV7-8|-|-|TRBJ2-7
TGTGCCAGCAGCTTCACCCCCCAGGGCGTTCGCTCCTACGAGCAGTACTTC
CASSFTPQGVRSYEQYF
>14|TRBV6-5|-|-|TRBJ2-2
TGTGCCAGCAGCACCAGGATGGGCGCCGGGGAGCTGTTTTTT
CASSTRMGAGELFF
>16|TRBV7-8|TRBD1|-|TRBJ2-7
TGTGCCAGCAGCTCATTACTCTCCGGGACAGAATACGAGCAGTACTTC
CASSSLLSGTEYEQYF
>12|TRBV10-2|-|-|TRBJ2-7
TGCGCCAGCAGTGAAAGGAACTGGTGGCAGTACTTC
CASSERNWWQYF
>14|TRBV5-5|-|-|TRBJ2-7
TGTGCCAGCAGCTTTGTCGGGGGGCGCGACGAGCAGTACTTC
CASSFVGGRDEQYF
>15|TRBV9|-|-|TRBJ2-3
TGTGCCAGCAGCGTATCCGGAGGGAGCACAGATACGCAGTATTTT
CASSVSGGSTDTQYF
>13|TRBV27|TRBD2|-|TRBJ2-7
TGTGCCAGCAGGGCCCTAGCGGCGCGGGAGCAGTACTTC
CASRALAAREQYF
>14|TRBV16|TRBD1|-|TRBJ1-4
TGTGCCAGCAGCTTACAGGGGGGTGATGAAAAACTGTTTTTT
CASSLQGGDEKLFF
>14|TRBV2|-|-|TRBJ2-1
TGTGCCAGCAGTGACGAGCTGGACGGCAATGAGCAGTTCTTC
CASSDELDGNEQFF
>15|TRBV7-2|TRBD2|-|TRBJ2-2
TGTGCCAGCAGCTTCCCTAGCGGGATGACCGGGGAGCTGTTTTTT
CASSFPSGMTGELFF
>16|TRBV6-5|-|-|TRBJ1-1
TGTGCCAGCAGTTACGATCTGGAGGGCGTGAACACTGAAGCTTTCTTT
CASSYDLEGVNTEAFF
>11|TRBV29-1|-|-|TRBJ2-1
TGCAGCATAGCCCTTTACAATGAGCAGTTCTTC
CSIALYNEQFF
>17|TRBV29-1|-|-|TRBJ1-3
TGCAGCGTTGAGTGGGCAGGCGATAGGGGGACTGGAAACACCATATATTTT
CSVEWAGDRGTGNTIYF
>13|TRBV18|TRBD1|-|TRBJ2-4
TGTGCCAGCTCACCCGAGACAGGGAACATTCAGTACTTC
CASSPETGNIQYF
>13|TRBV5-1|-|-|TRBJ1-2
TGCGCCAGCAGCTCAGGGGACGACTATGGCTACACCTTC
CASSSGDDYGYTF
>16|TRBV6-5|TRBD1|-|TRBJ2-3
TGTGCCAGCAGTTTCTCCGGGACAGCTAGCACAGATACGCAGTATTTT
CASSFSGTASTDTQYF
>15|TRBV7-6|TRBD2|-|TRBJ2-1
TGTGCCAGCAGCCCTTATAGCGGGAGCTACAATGAGCAGTTCTTC
CASSPYSGSYNEQFF
>13|TRBV6-1|-|-|TRBJ2-7
TGTGCCAGCAGACTCGGTTCTTTGAACGAGCAGTACTTC
CASRLGSLNEQYF
>13|TRBV10-3|-|-|TRBJ1-2
TGTGCCATCAGTGAGTCGTCGAGGGAAAGCTACACCTTC
CAISESSRESYTF
>14|TRBV19|TRBD1|-|TRBJ2-7
TGTGCCAGTAGTAGGACAGGGGGGGACTACGAGCAGTACTTC
CASSRTGGDYEQYF
>13|TRBV5-6|-|-|TRBJ2-3
TGTGCCAGCAGCTTGGTTCACACAGATACGCAGTATTTT
CASSLVHTDTQYF
>12|TRBV27|-|few|TRBJ2-1
TGTGCCAGCAGCCCTACCCCTGATGAGCAGTTCTTC
CASSPTPDEQFF
>14|TRBV5-1|-|-|TRBJ1-1
TGCGCCAGCAGCTCTAGCCGCCGGGGTACTGAAGCTTTCTTT
CASSSSRRGTEAFF
>16|TRBV5-6|TRBD2|-|TRBJ2-1
TGTGCCAGCAGCGTAATAGCGGGAGAGGCCTACAATGAGCAGTTCTTC
CASSVIAGEAYNEQFF
>15|TRBV5-4|-|-|TRBJ2-7
TGTGCCAGCAGCTTGGCACCGAGTTCTACCTACGAGCAGTACTTC
CASSLAPSSTYEQYF
>14|TRBV6-5|TRBD1|-|TRBJ1-2
TGTGCCAGCAGTTACGGGGACAGGAGGGATGGCTACACCTTC
CASSYGDRRDGYTF
>16|TRBV7-2|-|-|TRBJ2-6
TGTGCCAGCAGCAATTATGGGGCGGTTGGGGCCAACGTCCTGACTTTC
CASSNYGAVGANVLTF